The 3 T cell receptor beta chains below come from one sample, sequenced in a study of cytomegalovirus exposure and HLA in healthy donors. Primers for the PCR totalled 60 Vbeta and 13 Jbeta. Sequencing was performed with immunoSEQ multiplex PCR; in TCRdb, only in-frame clones are kept and a portion is missing. The sample records approximately 160,000 clones, roughly 65% being singletons. Source material: PBMCs. Receptors were obtained from a woman aged 18-29 years in good health and CMV-seropositive.

The V call is TRBV10-2, the J call TRBJ2-1; 7 nucleotides match TRBD2. Germline trimming cut 5 bases from V and 2 bases from J; bases unmatched to any gene: 6. Germline assignment: CDR1 WSHSY and CDR2 SAAADI. The length of the CDR3 is 15 residues. DNA of the CDR3: TGCGCCAGCAGTCAGGCGGGAGTCGCCTACAATGAGCAGTTCTTC. It specifies CASSQAGVAYNEQFF.

V gene TRBV5-1 combines with J gene TRBJ2-3; D gene uncertain. V was shortened by 2 bases and J by 0 bases, with 7 bases between the two germline ends. CDR1 SGHRS and CDR2 YFSETQ come from the germline V gene. There are 14 residues in the CDR3. This chain's CDR3 is CASSLYTSTDTQYF. For the CDR3, the DNA is TGCGCCAGCAGCTTATATACTAGCACAGATACGCAGTATTTT.

The V gene is TRBV4-2, the J gene TRBJ2-7; D unresolved. With 3 bases removed from V and 11 bases from J, the gap between germline ends came to 17 bases. Germline CDR1 and CDR2: LGHNA and YNFKEQ. This CDR3 region has 13 residues. DNA for the CDR3: TGTGCCAGCAGCCATGGAATGGCAGGTACGAAGTACTTC. Translating gives CASSHGMAGTKYF.